This T cell receptor (beta chain) was retrieved from a study of blood T cell repertoires in COVID-19. Produced via immunoSEQ multiplex PCR; TCRdb's table is partial and in-frame only. The table shows some 400,000 clones, with more than 75% occurring only once. This clone showed up many times. V was cut by 3 bases and J by 7 bases, with 12 bases left in between. The CDR3 spans 13 residues. From germline, CDR1 is MNHNS and CDR2 SASEGT. Sequencing was carried out using peripheral blood. The clonotype originates from a human donor in a cohort sampled during active COVID-19. The chain carries TRBV6-1 and TRBJ1-2; D remains unclear. The CDR3 loop reads CASSESLEGGYTF. CDR3 nucleotides: TGTGCCAGCAGTGAGTCCCTCGAGGGTGGCTACACCTTC.